One TCR beta chain is described in this entry. What antigen it recognizes has not been identified. Nothing much larger sits one base from this clone, and base qualities are not available. The time point label, read with the paper, signifies: baseline, week 1 (first vaccination visit). What the treatment or condition label conveys for this sample: pre-vaccination baseline after standard-of-care therapy. Newly diagnosed WHO grade 3 or 4 IDH1-mutant astrocytomas showing loss of nuclear ATRX were present in the donors. The samples were drawn from NOA16, a multicentre, single-arm, open-label phase I trial in Germany that tested a mutant IDH1 peptide vaccine in humans for the first time. For immunogenicity testing, the blood drawn at visit V03 was used as the baseline sample. Genomic DNA for TCRB sequencing was isolated from EDTA blood with the DNeasy Blood and Tissue Kit. Library generation was performed with the immunoSEQ multiplex PCR assay. Rearranged TCR beta chain sequences were amplified using the hsTCRB Kit according to the manufacturer's protocol. TCRB libraries were sequenced on an Illumina MiSeq. The authors' pipeline ran thus. Demultiplexing, trimming and gene mapping were performed with the kit vendor's proprietary platform. Held by TCRdb, this immuneACCESS table contains in-frame sequences only and omits some clones. Under half of the omission traces to an unresolved V gene where checked; the cause of the rest is unknown. V and J calls plus clone size are reproduced from that table; the DNA served to infer D and trimming. The sample contains approximately 52,000 clones, roughly 80% of them found a single time. 1.5% to 2% of the sample belongs to the ten largest clones.

This specimen comes from a study of a mutant IDH1 vaccine in newly diagnosed glioma (dated by TCRdb to the early 2020s). Background for the entire study: Of the 32 patients who were treated, about 62% were male and around 38% were female, and the mean age was about 37 years. Prior to enrollment, standard therapy consisting of radiotherapy alone, temozolomide alone, or radiochemotherapy with temozolomide had been administered to patients, with the combination being received by most patients. Peripheral blood was drawn at six visits: V03 (baseline), V05, V07, V10, V12 and V13. For exploratory analyses, 25 to 30 treated patients had longitudinal TCRB deep sequencing done wherever samples were available. What the work shows at the level of the full study, not this receptor alone: Vaccine-induced immune responses across multiple MHC alleles were detected in over 80% of patients. Availability determined which PBMC samples were chosen for TCRB deep sequencing. Pseudoprogression appeared unrelated to alterations in the top peripheral T cell clonotypes detected by TCRB sequencing. It was noted by the authors that analyses of patient blood samples could not be reproduced owing to sample limitations.

Based on the germline V gene, the CDR1 and CDR2 sequences are SNHLY and FYNNEI. Here V drops 6 bases and J drops 6 bases, and the junction holds 3 bases not matched to any gene. The CDR3 measures 12 amino acids from cysteine to phenylalanine. The CDR3 DNA has 36 bases and is translated from base 1. The specimen was PBMCs, collected from a glioma patient treated with radiotherapy, temozolomide or both. Here the chain combines TRBV2 and TRBJ2-7, with 9 middle bases fitting TRBD1. This clonotype originated in a middle-aged woman with glioma. The bases read TGTGCCAGCAGGGACAGGGGCGGCGAGCAGTACTTC. Translated, it reads CASRDRGGEQYF.